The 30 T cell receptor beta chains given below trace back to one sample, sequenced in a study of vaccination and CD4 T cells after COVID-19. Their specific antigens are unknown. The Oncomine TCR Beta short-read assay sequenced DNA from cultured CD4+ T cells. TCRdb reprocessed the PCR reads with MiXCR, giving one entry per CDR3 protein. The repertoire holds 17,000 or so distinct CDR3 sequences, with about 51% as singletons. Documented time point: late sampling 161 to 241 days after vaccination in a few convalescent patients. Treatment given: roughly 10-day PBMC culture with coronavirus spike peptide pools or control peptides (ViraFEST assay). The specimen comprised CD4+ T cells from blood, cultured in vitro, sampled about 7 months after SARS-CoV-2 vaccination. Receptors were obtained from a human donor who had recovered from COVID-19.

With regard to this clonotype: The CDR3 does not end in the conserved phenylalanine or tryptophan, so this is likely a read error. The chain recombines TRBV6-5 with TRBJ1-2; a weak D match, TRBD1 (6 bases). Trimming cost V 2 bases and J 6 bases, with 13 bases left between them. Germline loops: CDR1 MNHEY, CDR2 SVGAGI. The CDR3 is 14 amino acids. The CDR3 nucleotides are TGTGCCAGCAGTTACGTCCCAGGGGCAGATGGCTACACCTTG. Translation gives CASSYVPGADGYTL.

CDR3 coding DNA: TGTGCCAGCAGTTTATCCCCGGGAGGGGAGACCCAGTACTTC. Residues: CASSLSPGGETQYF. The J gene is TRBJ2-5, the V gene TRBV27; the match to TRBD2 covers 8 bases. The germline CDR1 and CDR2 sequences are MNHEY and SMNVEV (reference sequence). CDR3 length: 14 residues. Losses at the gene ends were 0 bases for V and 5 bases for J; bases not matched to a gene: 2.

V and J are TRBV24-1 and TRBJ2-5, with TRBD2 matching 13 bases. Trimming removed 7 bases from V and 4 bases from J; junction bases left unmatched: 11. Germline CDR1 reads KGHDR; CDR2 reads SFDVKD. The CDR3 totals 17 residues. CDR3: CATRYSELAGGPETQYF. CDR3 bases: TGTGCCACCAGATACTCCGAACTAGCGGGGGGGCCAGAGACCCAGTACTTC.

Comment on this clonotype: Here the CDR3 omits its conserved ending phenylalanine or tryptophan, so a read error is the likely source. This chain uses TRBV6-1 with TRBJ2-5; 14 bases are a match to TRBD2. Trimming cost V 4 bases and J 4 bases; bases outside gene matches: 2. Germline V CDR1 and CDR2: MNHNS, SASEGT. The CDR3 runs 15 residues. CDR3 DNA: TGTGCCAGCAGTGCGGGACTAGCGGGGGCAGAGACCCAGTACTTA. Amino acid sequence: CASSAGLAGAETQYL.

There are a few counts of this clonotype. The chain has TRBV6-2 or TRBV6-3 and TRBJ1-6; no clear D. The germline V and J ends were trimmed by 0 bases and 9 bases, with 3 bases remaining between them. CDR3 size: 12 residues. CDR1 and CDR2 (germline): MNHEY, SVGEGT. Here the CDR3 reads CASSYSGSPLHF. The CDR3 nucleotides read TGTGCCAGCAGTTACTCCGGTTCACCCCTCCACTTT.

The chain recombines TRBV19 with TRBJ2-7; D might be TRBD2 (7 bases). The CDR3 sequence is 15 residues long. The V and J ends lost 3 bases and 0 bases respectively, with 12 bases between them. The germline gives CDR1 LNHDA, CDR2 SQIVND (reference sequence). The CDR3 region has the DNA TGTGCCAGTAGTATCGGGGGGCCCCCCTCCTACGAGCAGTACTTC. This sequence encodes CASSIGGPPSYEQYF.

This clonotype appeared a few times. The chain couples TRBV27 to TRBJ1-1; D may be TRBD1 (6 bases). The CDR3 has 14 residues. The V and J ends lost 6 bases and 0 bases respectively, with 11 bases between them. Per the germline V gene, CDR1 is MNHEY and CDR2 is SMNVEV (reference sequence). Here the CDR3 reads CASRAGTMNTEAFF. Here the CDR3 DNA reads TGTGCCAGCAGGGCAGGGACAATGAACACTGAAGCTTTCTTT.

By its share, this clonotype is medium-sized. The CDR3 sequence: CSAPVGTLYNSPLHF. The CDR3 nucleotides read TGCAGTGCTCCAGTGGGGACACTCTATAATTCACCCCTCCACTTT. The rearrangement uses TRBV20-1 and TRBJ1-6; D perhaps matches TRBD1 (6 bases). Deletions cut 5 bases from V and 3 bases from J, with 14 bases between. The germline CDR1 and CDR2 sequences are DFQATT and SNEGSKA (reference sequence). This CDR3 is built from 15 residues.

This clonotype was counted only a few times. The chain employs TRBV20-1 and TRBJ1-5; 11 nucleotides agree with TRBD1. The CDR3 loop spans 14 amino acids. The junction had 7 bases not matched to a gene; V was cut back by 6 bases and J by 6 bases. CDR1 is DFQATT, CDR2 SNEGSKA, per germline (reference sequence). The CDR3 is CSATDRGPGQPQHF. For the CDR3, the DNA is TGCAGTGCCACGGACAGGGGGCCGGGTCAGCCCCAGCATTTT.

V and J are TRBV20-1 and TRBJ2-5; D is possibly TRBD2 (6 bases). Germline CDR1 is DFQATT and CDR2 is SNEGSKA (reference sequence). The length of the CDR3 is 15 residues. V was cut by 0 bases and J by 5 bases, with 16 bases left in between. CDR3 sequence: CSARDTMRDGETQYF. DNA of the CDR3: TGCAGTGCTAGAGATACCATGCGGGACGGGGAGACCCAGTACTTC.

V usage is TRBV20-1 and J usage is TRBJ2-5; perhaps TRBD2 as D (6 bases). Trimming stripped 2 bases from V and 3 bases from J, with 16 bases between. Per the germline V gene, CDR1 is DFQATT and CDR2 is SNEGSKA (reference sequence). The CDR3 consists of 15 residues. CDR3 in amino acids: CSARLGVASEETQYF. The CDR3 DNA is TGCAGTGCTAGATTGGGCGTGGCTAGCGAAGAGACCCAGTACTTC.

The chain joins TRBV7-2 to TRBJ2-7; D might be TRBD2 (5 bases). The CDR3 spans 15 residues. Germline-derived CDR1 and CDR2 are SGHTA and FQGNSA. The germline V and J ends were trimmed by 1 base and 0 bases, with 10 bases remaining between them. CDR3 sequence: CASSLERGLSYEQYF. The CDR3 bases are TGTGCCAGCAGCTTAGAACGCGGGCTCTCCTACGAGCAGTACTTC.

CDR3 region: CATSDPTLETQYF. The CDR3 coding sequence is TGTGCCACCAGTGACCCCACCCTGGAGACCCAGTACTTC. The chain employs TRBV24-1 and TRBJ2-5; D not certain. CDR1 KGHDR and CDR2 SFDVKD come from the germline V gene. V lost 4 bases, J lost 5 bases, and 10 bases lay in between. The CDR3 runs 13 residues.

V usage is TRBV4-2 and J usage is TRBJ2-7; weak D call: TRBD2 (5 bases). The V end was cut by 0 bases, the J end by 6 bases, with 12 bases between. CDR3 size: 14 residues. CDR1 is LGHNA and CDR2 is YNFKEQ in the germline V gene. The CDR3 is CASSQDRGRGEQYF. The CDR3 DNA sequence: TGTGCCAGCAGCCAAGATCGAGGACGGGGCGAGCAGTACTTC.

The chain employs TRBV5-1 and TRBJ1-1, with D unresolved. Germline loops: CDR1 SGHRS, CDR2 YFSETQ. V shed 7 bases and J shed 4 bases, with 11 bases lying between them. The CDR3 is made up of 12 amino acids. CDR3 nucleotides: TGCGCCAGCGCCGATCGGGGCACTGAAGCTTTCTTT. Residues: CASADRGTEAFF. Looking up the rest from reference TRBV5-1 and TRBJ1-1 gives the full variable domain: KAGVTQTPRYLIKTRGQQVTLSCSPISGHRSVSWYQQTPGQGLQFLFEYFSETQRNKGNFPGRFSGRQFSNSRSEMNVSTLELGDSALYLCASADRGTEAFFGQGTRLTVV.

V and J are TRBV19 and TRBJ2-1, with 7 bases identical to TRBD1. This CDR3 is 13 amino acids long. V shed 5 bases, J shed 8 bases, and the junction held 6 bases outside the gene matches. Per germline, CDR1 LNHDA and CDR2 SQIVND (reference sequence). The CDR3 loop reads CASSASQGYEQFF. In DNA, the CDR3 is TGTGCCAGTAGTGCGTCACAGGGGTATGAGCAGTTCTTC.

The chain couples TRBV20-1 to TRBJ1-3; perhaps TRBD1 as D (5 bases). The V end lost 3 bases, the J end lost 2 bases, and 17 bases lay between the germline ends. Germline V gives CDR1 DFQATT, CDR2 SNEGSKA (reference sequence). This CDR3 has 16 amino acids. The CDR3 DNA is TGCAGTGCTAGGGGGACTCAGGGATGGGCTGGAAACACCATATATTTT. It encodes CSARGTQGWAGNTIYF.

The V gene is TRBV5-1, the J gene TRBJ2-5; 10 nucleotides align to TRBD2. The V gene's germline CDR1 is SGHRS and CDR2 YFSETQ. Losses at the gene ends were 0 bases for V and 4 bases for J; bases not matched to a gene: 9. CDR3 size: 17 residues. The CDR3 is CASSLVSGGAIGETQYF. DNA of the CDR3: TGCGCCAGCAGCTTGGTCAGCGGGGGGGCGATCGGAGAGACCCAGTACTTC.

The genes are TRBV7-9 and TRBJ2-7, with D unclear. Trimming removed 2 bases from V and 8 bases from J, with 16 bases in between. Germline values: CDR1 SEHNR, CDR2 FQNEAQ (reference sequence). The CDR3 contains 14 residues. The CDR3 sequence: CASSLTQSTIQQYF. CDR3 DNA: TGTGCCAGCAGCTTAACCCAGAGTACGATTCAGCAGTACTTC.

CDR3 protein: CASSLRLGETQYF. The CDR3 DNA follows: TGTGCCAGCAGCTTAAGGTTGGGAGAGACCCAGTACTTC. V and J are TRBV11-2 and TRBJ2-5; D not certain. Trimming took 2 bases from V and 4 from J, leaving 8 bases between them. The CDR3 consists of 13 residues. The germline V gene encodes CDR1 SGHAT and CDR2 FQNNGV.

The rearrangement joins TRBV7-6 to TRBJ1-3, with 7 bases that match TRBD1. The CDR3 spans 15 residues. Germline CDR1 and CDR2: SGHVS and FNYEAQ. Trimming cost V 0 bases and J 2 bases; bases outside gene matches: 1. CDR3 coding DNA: TGTGCCAGCAGCTTAGCGACAGGGACTGGAAACACCATATATTTT. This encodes CASSLATGTGNTIYF.

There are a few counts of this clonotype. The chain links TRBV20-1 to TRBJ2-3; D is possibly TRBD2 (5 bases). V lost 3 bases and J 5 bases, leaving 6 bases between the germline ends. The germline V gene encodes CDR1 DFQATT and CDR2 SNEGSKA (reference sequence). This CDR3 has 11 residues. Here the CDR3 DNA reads TGCAGTGCTAGCAGCGGAGATACGCAGTATTTT. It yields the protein CSASSGDTQYF.

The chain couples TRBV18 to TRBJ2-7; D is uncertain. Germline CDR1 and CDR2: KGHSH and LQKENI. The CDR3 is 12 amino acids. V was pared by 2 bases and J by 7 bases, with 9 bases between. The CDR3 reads CASSPTRVEQYF. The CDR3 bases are TGTGCCAGCTCACCAACTCGGGTGGAGCAGTACTTC.

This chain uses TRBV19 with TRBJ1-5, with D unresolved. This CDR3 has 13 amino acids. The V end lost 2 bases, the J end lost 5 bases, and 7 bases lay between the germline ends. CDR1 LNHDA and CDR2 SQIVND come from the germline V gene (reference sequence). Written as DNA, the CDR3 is TGTGCCAGTAGTATATTGGCCTATCAGCCCCAGCATTTT. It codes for CASSILAYQPQHF.

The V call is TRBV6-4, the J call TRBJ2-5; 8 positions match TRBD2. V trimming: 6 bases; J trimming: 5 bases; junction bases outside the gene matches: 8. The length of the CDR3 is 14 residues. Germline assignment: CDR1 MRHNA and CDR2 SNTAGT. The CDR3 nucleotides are TGTGCCAGCAGAGGACTAGCTGACGTGGAGACCCAGTACTTC. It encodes CASRGLADVETQYF.

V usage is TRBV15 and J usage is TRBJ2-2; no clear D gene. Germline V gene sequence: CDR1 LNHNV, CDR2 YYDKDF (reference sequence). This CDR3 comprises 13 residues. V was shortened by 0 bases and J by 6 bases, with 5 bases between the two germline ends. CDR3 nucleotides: TGTGCCACCAGCAGAGATCCATCCGGGGAGCTGTTTTTT. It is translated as CATSRDPSGELFF. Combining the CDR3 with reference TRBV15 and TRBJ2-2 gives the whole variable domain DAMVIQNPRYQVTQFGKPVTLSCSQTLNHNVMYWYQQKSSQAPKLLFHYYDKDFNNEADTPDNFQSRRPNTSFCFLDIRSPGLGDTAMYLCATSRDPSGELFFGEGSRLTVL.

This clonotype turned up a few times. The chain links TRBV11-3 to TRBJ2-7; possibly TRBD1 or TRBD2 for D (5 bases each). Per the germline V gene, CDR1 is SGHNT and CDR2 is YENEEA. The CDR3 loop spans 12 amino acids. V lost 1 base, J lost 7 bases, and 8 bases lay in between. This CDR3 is CASSLGEGEQYF. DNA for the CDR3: TGTGCCAGCAGCTTAGGAGAGGGGGAGCAGTACTTC.

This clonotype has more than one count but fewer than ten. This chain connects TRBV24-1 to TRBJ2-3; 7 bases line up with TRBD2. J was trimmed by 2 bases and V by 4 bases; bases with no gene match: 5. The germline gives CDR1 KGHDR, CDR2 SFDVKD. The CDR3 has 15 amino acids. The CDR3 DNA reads TGTGCCACCAGTGACCCACGGGAGGCCACAGATACGCAGTATTTT. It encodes CATSDPREATDTQYF.

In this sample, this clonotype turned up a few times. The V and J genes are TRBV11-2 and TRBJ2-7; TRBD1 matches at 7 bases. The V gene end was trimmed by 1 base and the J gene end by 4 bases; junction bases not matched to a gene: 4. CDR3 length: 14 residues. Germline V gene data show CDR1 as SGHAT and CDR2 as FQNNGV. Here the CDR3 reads CASSLVVTGYEQYF. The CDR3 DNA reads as TGTGCCAGCAGCTTAGTAGTGACAGGGTACGAGCAGTACTTC.

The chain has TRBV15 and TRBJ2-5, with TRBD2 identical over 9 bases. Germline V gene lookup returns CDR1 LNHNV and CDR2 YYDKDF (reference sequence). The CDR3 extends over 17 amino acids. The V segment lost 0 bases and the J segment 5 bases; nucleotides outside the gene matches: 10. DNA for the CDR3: TGTGCCACCAGCAGAGATAATGCGCGGGAGGGCCGTGAGACCCAGTACTTC. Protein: CATSRDNAREGRETQYF.